The clone carrying this T cell receptor beta chain has a handful of counts. The V gene lost 3 bases and the J gene lost 4 bases, with 15 bases spanning the gap. CDR1 and CDR2 from the germline V gene are LGHNA and YNFKEQ. CDR3 size: 15 residues. The sample belongs to a study of spatial heterogeneity in lung cancer. Study-level information: A unique TCR and UMI combination showed up more than ten times in raw reads, on average.

This sample's time point: sample taken at primary tumor resection. The study sequenced unsorted whole RNA from tumor, nontumor lung or frozen PBMC. TCRdb reanalysed the 5' RACE reads using MiXCR and keeps one entry per CDR3 protein. Among more than 65,000 distinct CDR3 sequences, about 8% were seen once, and the ten largest hold about 7%. The TCR sequence derives from a male donor with early-stage non-small cell lung cancer. The gene calls are TRBV4-2 and TRBJ1-2; D is possibly TRBD1 (5 bases). The sequencing used PBMCs, collected at surgery. Here the CDR3 reads CASSQNRDALYGYTF. In nucleotides, the CDR3 is TGTGCCAGCAGCCAGAACCGGGACGCTCTCTATGGCTACACCTTC.